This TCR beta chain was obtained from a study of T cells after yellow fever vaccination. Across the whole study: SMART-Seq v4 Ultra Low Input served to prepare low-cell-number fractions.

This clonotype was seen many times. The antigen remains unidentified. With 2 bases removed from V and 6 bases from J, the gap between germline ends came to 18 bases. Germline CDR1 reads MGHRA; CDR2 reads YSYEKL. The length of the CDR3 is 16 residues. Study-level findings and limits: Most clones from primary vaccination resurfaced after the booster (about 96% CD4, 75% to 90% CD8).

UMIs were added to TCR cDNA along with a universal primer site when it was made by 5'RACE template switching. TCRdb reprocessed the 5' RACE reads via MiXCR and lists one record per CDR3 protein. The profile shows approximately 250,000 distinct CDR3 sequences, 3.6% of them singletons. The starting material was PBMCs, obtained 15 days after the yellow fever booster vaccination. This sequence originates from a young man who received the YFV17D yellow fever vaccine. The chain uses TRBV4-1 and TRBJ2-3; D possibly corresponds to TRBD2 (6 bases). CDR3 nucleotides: TGCGCCAGCAGCCAAACTCCAGGGACTTCCTCGGATACGCAGTATTTT. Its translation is CASSQTPGTSSDTQYF.